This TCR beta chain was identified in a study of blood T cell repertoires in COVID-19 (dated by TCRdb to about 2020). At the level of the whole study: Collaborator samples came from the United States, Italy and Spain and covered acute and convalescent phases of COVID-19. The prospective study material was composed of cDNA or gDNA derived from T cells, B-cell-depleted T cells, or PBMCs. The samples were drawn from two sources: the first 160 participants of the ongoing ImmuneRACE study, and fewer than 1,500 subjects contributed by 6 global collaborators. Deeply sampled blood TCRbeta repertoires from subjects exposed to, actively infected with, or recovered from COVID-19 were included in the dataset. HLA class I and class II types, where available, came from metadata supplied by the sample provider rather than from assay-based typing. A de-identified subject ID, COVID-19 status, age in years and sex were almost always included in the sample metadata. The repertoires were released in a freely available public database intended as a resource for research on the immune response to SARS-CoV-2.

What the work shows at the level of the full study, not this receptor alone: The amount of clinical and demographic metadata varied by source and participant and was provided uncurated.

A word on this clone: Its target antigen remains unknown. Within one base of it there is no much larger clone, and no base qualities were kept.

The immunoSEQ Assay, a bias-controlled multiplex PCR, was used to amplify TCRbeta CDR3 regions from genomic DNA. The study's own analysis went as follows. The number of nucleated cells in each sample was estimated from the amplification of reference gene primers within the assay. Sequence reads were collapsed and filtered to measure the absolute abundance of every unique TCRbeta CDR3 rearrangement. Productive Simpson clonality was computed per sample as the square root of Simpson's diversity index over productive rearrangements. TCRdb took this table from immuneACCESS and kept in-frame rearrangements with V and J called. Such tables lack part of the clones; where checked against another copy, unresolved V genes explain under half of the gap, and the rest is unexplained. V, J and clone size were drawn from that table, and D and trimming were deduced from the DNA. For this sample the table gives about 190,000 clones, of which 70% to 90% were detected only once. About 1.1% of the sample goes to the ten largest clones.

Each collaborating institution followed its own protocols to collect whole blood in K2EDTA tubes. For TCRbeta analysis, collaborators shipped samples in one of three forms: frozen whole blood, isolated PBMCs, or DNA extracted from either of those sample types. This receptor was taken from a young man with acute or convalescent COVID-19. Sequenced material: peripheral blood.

The DNA sequence reads TGTGCCAGCAGATGGGTAGCGGGGGGGGCCTACGAGCAGTACTTC. Its protein product is CASRWVAGGAYEQYF. The rearrangement combines TRBV28 with TRBJ2-7; 11 central nucleotides agree with TRBD2. As encoded in the germline V gene, CDR1 is MDHEN while CDR2 is SYDVKM. The CDR3, cysteine through phenylalanine, is 15 amino acids long. The entry retains the CDR3 DNA only, 45 bases that are in frame from base 1. Trimming leaves V shorter by 6 bases and J shorter by 2 bases, with the junction holding 6 bases beyond the gene matches.